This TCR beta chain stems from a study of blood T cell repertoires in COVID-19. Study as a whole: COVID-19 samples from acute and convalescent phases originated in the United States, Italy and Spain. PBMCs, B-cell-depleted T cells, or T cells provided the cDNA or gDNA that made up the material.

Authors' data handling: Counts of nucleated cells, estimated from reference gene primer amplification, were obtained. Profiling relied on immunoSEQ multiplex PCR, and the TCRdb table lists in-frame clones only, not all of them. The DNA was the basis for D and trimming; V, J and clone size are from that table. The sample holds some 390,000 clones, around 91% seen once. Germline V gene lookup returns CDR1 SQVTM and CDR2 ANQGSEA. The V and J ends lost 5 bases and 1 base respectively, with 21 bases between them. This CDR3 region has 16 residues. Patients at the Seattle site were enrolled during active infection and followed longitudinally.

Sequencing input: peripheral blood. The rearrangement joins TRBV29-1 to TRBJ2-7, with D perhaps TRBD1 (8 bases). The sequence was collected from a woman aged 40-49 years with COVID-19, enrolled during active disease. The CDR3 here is CSVNSPGQGGSYEQYF. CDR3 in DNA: TGCAGCGTTAACAGTCCCGGACAGGGAGGGTCCTACGAGCAGTACTTC.